This T cell receptor beta chain derives from a study of blood T cell repertoires in COVID-19. Overall study: The analysed material was cDNA or gDNA that came from T cells, B-cell-depleted T cells, or PBMCs.

This clone was picked up one time. The trim removed 4 bases at V and 6 bases at J, leaving 13 bases unmatched. This CDR3 is built from 15 residues. Germline values: CDR1 SGHTS, CDR2 YDEGEE. Per the original methods: Estimation of nucleated cell counts was performed using reference gene primer amplification. Profiling relied on immunoSEQ multiplex PCR, and the TCRdb table lists in-frame clones only, not all of them. Clone size and V and J calls were adopted from that table, with D and trimming inferred from the DNA. Among some 250,000 clones listed, around 88% were seen once. The sequencing sample was made of peripheral blood. The chain employs TRBV5-8 and TRBJ2-7; 7 bases line up with TRBD1. The sequence was collected from a man between 25 and 39 years old with active or convalescent COVID-19. CDR3 protein: CASSIILGTATEQYF. In DNA form, the CDR3 reads TGTGCCAGCAGCATCATCTTGGGGACAGCGACCGAGCAGTACTTC.